This T cell receptor beta chain was observed in a study of blood T cells in healthy people across ages. CDR1 is LGHDT, CDR2 YNNKEL, per germline (reference sequence). The CDR3 runs to 13 residues. Primers used in a second PCR of about 6 to 11 cycles were a sample-barcoded 5' primer and a J-beta primer mix. Every single cDNA molecule received a tag from a template-switch adaptor with 12 random nucleotides. TCRdb reprocessed the 5' RACE reads via MiXCR and lists one record per CDR3 protein. This table has about 1.6 million distinct CDR3 sequences, roughly 32% appearing once. Overall study results and limits: The diversity estimates, figures obtained from one million T cells, were considered underestimates. Long-lived donors had more naive CD4+ cells and higher diversity than aged donors.

Many counts were recorded for this clonotype. Antigen specificity is unknown. Relative to the germline gene, one junction end is altered; a read error may explain this. PBMCs, at least 6 million per sample, were isolated. The source material was blood. This clonotype originated in a woman under 40 in good health. The rearrangement uses TRBV3-1 and TRBJ2-7; D remains unclear. The CDR3 loop is CASSQIPTYEQYF. CDR3 nucleotides: TGTGCCAGCAGCCAGATCCCGACCTACGAACAGTACTTC.